These 5 T cell receptor beta chains came from one sample sequenced in a study of tumor and adjacent non-tumor tissue in lung cancer. No cell sorting was done before RNA was extracted from the tissue. This non-tumor lung sample came from over 3 cm beyond the tumor edge. Three rounds of nested PCR, following a modified ARM-PCR protocol, produced the TCRbeta library. TCRdb reprocessed the multiplex PCR reads with MiXCR, giving one entry per CDR3 protein. The sample yields roughly 120,000 distinct CDR3 sequences, roughly three fifths seen once. The specimen sequenced was distant non-tumor lung tissue. The source of these receptors is a man in his sixties with non-small cell lung cancer.

Concerning this clonotype itself: This may stem from a read error, because a much larger clone lies one nucleotide away. The missing conserved phenylalanine or tryptophan at the end of this CDR3 makes a read error likely. In nucleotides, the CDR3 is TGCGCCAGCAGCTTGGGGGTGACTGAACCCCTCCACATT. Its protein is CASSLGVTEPLHI. V usage is TRBV5-1 and J usage is TRBJ1-6; D is unclear. Looked up from germline, CDR1 is SGHRS and CDR2 is YFSETQ. CDR3 length: 13 amino acids. Deletions cut 0 bases from V and 12 bases from J, with 10 bases between.

Concerning this clonotype itself: Germline is not matched at one junction end, which may reflect a read error. V and J are TRBV12-3 or TRBV12-4 and TRBJ2-1, with TRBD1 as a possible D gene (5 bases). The CDR3 has 14 residues. The CDR3 spells CASSLAGAMNEQFF. CDR3 DNA: TGTGCCAGTAGTTTAGCTGGGGCTATGAATGAGCAGTTCTTC.

With respect to this clonotype: The junction departs from the called germline gene at one end, perhaps through a read error. The V and J genes are TRBV5-6 and TRBJ2-7; 7 nucleotides agree with TRBD1. The length of the CDR3 is 13 residues. The germline V gene has CDR1 SGHDT and CDR2 YYEEEE. The CDR3 is CASSPTGSYQQYF. CDR3 bases: TGTGCCAGCAGCCCGACAGGGTCCTACCAGCAATACTTC.

In its sample, this clonotype was seen many times. The rearrangement joins TRBV12-3 or TRBV12-4 to TRBJ1-5, with D unresolved. V was clipped by 0 bases and J by 3 bases, with 6 bases between them. The CDR3 is 14 residues long. DNA for the CDR3: TGTGCCAGCAGTTTAGCGTCAGCCAATCAGCCCCAGCATTTT. As protein: CASSLASANQPQHF.

This clonotype was detected a few times. The germline gene is not matched at one end of the junction; a read error may be the cause. The V call is TRBV28, the J call TRBJ2-1; 8 positions match TRBD1. Germline V gene lookup returns CDR1 MDHEN and CDR2 SYDVKM. The CDR3 covers 16 residues. CDR3 coding DNA: TGTACCAGCAGTCCTCTGGGGACAGGCTCCTACAATGAGCAGTTCTTC. It is translated as CTSSPLGTGSYNEQFF.